This TCR beta chain comes out of a study of cytomegalovirus exposure and HLA in healthy donors. The CDR3 is made up of 15 amino acids. Germline values: CDR1 MGHRA, CDR2 YSYEKL. The V gene lost 6 bases and the J gene lost 0 bases, with 9 bases spanning the gap. This PCR relied on a set of 60 Vbeta primers and 13 Jbeta primers. Repertoires were generated with immunoSEQ multiplex PCR, while TCRdb's copy carries only in-frame clones and drops some. The table records around 92,000 clones, around 79% of them present only once. This TCR was sampled from a woman between 70 and 85 years old in good health and CMV-seropositive. This sequence joins TRBV4-1 and TRBJ2-6; D is perhaps TRBD1 (6 bases). The sample was PBMCs. The CDR3 sequence: CASREGGSGANVLTF. The CDR3 DNA reads as TGCGCCAGCAGAGAAGGGGGCTCTGGGGCCAACGTCCTGACTTTC.